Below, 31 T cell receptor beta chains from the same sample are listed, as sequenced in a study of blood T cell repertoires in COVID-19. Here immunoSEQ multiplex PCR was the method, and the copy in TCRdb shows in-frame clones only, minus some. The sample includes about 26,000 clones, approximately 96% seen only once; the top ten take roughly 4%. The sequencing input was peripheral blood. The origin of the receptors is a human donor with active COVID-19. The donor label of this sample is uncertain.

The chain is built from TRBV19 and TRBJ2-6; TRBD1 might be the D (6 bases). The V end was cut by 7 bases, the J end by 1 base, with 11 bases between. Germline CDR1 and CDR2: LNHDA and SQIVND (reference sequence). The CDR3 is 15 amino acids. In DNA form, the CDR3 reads TGTGCCAGTATGGTGAGGGGGTCTGGGGCCAACGTCCTGACTTTC. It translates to CASMVRGSGANVLTF.

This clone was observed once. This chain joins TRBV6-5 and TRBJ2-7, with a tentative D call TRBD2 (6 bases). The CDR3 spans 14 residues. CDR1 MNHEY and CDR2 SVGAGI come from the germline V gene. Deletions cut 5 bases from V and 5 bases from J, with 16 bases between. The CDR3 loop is CASSPHGGTDEQYF. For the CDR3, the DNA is TGTGCCAGCAGTCCCCACGGAGGGACCGACGAGCAGTACTTC.

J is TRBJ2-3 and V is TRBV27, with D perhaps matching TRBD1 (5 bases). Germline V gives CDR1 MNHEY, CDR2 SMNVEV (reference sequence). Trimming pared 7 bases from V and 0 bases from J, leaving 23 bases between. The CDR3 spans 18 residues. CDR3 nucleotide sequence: TGTGCCAGCATAGGGGTGACAAGTTTTACAAAGAGCACAGATACGCAGTATTTT. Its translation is CASIGVTSFTKSTDTQYF.

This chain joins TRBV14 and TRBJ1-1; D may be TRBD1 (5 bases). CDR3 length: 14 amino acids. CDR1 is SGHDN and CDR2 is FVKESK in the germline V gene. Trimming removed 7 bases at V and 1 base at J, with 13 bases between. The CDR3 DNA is TGTGCCAGCAACTTCGGGGGACCGAACACTGAAGCTTTCTTT. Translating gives CASNFGGPNTEAFF.

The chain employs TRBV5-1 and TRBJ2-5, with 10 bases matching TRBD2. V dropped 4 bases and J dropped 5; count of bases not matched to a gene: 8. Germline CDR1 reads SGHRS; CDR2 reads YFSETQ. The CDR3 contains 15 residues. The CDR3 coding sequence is TGCGCCAGCAGCGACCAACTAGCGGGGACGGAGACCCAGTACTTC. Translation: CASSDQLAGTETQYF.

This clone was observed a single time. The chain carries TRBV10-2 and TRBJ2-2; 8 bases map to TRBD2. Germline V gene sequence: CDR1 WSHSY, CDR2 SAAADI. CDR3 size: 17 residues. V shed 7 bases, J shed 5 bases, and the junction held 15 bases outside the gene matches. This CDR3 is CASTDRRAGVGTGELFF. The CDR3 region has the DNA TGCGCCAGCACCGACCGAAGAGCGGGAGTTGGGACCGGGGAGCTGTTTTTT.

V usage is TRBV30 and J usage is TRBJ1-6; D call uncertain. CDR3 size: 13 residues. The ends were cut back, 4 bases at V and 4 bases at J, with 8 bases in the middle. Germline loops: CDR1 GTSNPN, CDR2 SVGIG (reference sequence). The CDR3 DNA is TGTGCCTGGACGGCGGTGTATAATTCACCCCTCCACTTT. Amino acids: CAWTAVYNSPLHF.

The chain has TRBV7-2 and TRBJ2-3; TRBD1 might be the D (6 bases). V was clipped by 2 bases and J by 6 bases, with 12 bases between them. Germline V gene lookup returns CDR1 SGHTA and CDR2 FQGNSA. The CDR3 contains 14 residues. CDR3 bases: TGTGCCAGCAGCTTAAGGCCGGGACATGATACGCAGTATTTT. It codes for CASSLRPGHDTQYF.

The CDR3 bases are TGTGCCAGTAGTATCCCTAGCACAGATACGCAGTATTTT. Its translation is CASSIPSTDTQYF. The chain combines TRBV19 with TRBJ2-3; D gene uncertain. This CDR3 spans 13 amino acids. V was shortened by 3 bases and J by 0 bases, with 4 bases between the two germline ends. Per germline, CDR1 LNHDA and CDR2 SQIVND (reference sequence).

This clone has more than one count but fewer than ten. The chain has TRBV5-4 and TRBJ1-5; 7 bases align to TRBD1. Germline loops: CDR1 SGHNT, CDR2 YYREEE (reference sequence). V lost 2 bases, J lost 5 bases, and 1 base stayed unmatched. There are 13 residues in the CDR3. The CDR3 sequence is CASSFQGDQPQHF. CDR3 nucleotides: TGTGCCAGCAGCTTCCAGGGGGATCAGCCCCAGCATTTT.

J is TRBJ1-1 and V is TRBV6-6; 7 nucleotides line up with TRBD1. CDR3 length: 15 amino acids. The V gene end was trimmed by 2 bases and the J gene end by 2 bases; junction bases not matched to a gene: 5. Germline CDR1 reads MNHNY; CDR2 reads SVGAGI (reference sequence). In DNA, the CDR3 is TGTGCCAGCAGTTACGGCGGGACAGAAAACACTGAAGCTTTCTTT. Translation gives CASSYGGTENTEAFF.

The CDR3: CASSLSAGTLHF. The CDR3 DNA is TGTGCCAGCAGTTTGAGTGCAGGCACCCTCCACTTT. The chain has TRBV12-3 or TRBV12-4 and TRBJ1-6; no reliable D call. Between the trimmed V and J ends, which lost 3 bases and 14 bases, there was a span of 11 bases. The CDR3 consists of 12 residues.

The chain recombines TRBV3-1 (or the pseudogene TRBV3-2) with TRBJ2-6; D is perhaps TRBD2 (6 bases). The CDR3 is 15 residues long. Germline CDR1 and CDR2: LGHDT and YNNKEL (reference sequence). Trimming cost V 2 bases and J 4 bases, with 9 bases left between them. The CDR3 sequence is CASSQKRVGANVLTF. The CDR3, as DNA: TGTGCCAGCAGCCAAAAGCGGGTCGGGGCCAACGTCCTGACTTTC.

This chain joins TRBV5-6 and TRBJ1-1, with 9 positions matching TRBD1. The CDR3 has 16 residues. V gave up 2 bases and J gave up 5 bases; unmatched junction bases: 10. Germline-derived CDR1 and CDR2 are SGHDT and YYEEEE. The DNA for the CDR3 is TGTGCCAGCAGCTTCTGGACAGGGGTGGGGACGACTGAAGCTTTCTTT. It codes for CASSFWTGVGTTEAFF.

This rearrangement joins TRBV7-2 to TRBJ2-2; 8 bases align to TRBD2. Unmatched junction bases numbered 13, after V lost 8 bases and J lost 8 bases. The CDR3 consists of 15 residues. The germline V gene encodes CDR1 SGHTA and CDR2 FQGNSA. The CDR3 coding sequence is TGTGCCAGCGGCGGAAGCGGGGGCCCTAGGGGGGAGCTGTTTTTT. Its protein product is CASGGSGGPRGELFF.

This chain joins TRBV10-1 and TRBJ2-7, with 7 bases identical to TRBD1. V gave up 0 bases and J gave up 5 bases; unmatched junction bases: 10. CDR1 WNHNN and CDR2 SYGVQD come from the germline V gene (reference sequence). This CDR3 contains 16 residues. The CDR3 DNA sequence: TGCGCCAGCAGTGAGTCGAAGGTAGGGGGCCGGAACGAGCAGTACTTC. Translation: CASSESKVGGRNEQYF.

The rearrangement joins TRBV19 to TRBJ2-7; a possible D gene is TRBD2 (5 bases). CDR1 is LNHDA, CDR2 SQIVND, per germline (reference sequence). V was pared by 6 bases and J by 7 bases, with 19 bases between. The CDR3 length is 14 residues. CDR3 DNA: TGTGCCAGTAGCACTGCGGTAGAACGGGGTGAGCAGTACTTC. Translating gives CASSTAVERGEQYF.

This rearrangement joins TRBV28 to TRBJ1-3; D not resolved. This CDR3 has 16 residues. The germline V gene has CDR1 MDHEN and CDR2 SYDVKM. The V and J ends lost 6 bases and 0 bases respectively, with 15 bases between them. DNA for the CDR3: TGTGCCAGCAGCCCCTCCCCAGGCAACTCTGGAAACACCATATATTTT. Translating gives CASSPSPGNSGNTIYF. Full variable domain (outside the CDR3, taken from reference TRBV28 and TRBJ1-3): DVKVTQSSRYLVKRTGEKVFLECVQDMDHENMFWYRQDPGLGLRLIYFSYDVKMKEKGDIPEGYSVSREKKERFSLILESASTNQTSMYLCASSPSPGNSGNTIYFGEGSWLTVV.

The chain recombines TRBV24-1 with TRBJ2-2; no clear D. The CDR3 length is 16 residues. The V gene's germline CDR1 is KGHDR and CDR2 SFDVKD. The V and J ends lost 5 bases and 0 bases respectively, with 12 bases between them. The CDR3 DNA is TGTGCCACCAGTGGATTAGTCGGTACGAACACCGGGGAGCTGTTTTTT. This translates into CATSGLVGTNTGELFF.

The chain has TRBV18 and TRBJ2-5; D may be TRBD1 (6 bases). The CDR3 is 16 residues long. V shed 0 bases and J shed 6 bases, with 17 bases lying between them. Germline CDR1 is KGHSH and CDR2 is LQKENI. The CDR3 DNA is TGTGCCAGCTCACCACCGACCGCACAGGGTCCGAAGACCCAGTACTTC. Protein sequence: CASSPPTAQGPKTQYF.

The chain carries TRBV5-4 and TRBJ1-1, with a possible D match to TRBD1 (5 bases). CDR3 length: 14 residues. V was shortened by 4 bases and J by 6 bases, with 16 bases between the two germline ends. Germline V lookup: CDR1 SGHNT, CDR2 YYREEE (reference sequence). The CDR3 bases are TGTGCCAGCAGCCCGACAGTAACGGGGGCTGAAGCTTTCTTT. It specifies CASSPTVTGAEAFF.

DNA for the CDR3: TGTGCCTGGACTGACCGCTGGGAGCAACATGAAAAACTGTTTTTT. It yields the protein CAWTDRWEQHEKLFF. V usage is TRBV30 and J usage is TRBJ1-4; no clear D. V was trimmed by 4 bases and J by 6 bases, leaving 18 bases between them. Germline loops: CDR1 GTSNPN, CDR2 SVGIG (reference sequence). This CDR3 has 15 amino acids.

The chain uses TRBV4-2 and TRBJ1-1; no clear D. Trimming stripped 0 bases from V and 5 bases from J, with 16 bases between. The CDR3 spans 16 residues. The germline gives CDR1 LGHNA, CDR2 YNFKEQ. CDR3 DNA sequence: TGTGCCAGCAGCCAAGATAGGGCAGTTAGGAGGACTGAAGCTTTCTTT. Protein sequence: CASSQDRAVRRTEAFF.

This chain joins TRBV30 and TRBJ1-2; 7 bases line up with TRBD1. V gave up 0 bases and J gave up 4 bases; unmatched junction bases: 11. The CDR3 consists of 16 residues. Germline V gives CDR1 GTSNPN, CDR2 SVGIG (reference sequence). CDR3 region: CAWSVKDRYPLYGYTF. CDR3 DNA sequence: TGTGCCTGGAGTGTAAAGGACAGGTATCCTCTCTATGGCTACACCTTC.

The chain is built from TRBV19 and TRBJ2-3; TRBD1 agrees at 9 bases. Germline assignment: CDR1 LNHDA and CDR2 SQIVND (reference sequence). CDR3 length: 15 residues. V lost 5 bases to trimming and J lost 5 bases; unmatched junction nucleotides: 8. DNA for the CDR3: TGTGCCAGTAGTGCACAGGGGGCGCGGGTAGATACGCAGTATTTT. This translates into CASSAQGARVDTQYF. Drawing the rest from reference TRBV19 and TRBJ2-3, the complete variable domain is DGGITQSPKYLFRKEGQNVTLSCEQNLNHDAMYWYRQDPGQGLRLIYYSQIVNDFQKGDIAEGYSVSREKKESFPLTVTSAQKNPTAFYLCASSAQGARVDTQYFGPGTRLTVL.

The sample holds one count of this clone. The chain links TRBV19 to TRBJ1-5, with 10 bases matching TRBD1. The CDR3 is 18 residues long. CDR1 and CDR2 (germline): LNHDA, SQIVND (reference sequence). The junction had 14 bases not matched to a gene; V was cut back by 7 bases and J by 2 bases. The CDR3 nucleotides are TGTGCCAGTAAGAGGGACAGGGGAGGATGGTCCGGCAATCAGCCCCAGCATTTT. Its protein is CASKRDRGGWSGNQPQHF.

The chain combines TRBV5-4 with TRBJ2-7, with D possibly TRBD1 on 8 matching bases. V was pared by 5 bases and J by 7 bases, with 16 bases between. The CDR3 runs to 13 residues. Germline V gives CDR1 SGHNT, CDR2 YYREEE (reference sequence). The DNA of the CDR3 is TGTGCCAGCAGTTCGACAGGGGAGGGTGAGCAGTACTTC. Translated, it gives CASSSTGEGEQYF.

DNA of the CDR3: TGTGCCAGCAGTTACCCAGGGACAGGGAGCAATCAGCCCCAGCATTTT. Amino acids: CASSYPGTGSNQPQHF. The chain joins TRBV6-2 or TRBV6-3 to TRBJ1-5; 9 bases fit TRBD1. The CDR3 covers 16 residues. Germline trimming cut 2 bases from V and 1 base from J; bases unmatched to any gene: 3. The germline V gene has CDR1 MNHEY and CDR2 SVGEGT.

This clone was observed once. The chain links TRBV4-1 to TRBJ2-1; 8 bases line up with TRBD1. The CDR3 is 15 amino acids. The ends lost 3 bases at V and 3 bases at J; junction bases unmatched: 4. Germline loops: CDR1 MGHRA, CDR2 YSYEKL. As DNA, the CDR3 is TGCGCCAGCAGCCATGCGGACAGGGACTACAATGAGCAGTTCTTC. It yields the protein CASSHADRDYNEQFF.

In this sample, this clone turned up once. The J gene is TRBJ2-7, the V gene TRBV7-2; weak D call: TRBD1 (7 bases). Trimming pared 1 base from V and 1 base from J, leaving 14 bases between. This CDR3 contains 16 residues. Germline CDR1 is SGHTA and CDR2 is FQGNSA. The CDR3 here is CASSLEGRGTSYEQYF. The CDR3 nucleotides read TGTGCCAGCAGCTTAGAGGGCAGGGGGACTTCCTACGAGCAGTACTTC.

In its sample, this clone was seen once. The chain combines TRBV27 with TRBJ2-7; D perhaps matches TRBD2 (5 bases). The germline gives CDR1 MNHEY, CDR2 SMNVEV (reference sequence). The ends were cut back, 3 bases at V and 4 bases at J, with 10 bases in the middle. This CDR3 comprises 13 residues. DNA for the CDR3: TGTGCCAGCAGTTTCGGGATGGGTTACGAGCAGTACTTC. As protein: CASSFGMGYEQYF.